At least ten counts were recorded for the clone carrying this T cell receptor (beta chain). The antigen remains undetermined. The record originates from a study of human T cells and chemical hapten exposure. Broader study findings: Sensitization with DPC brought no change to TCRs above 1 in 1000 in frequency.

The V end lost 7 bases, the J end lost 9 bases, and 19 bases lay between the germline ends. The CDR3 runs 15 residues. Germline CDR1 is MNHEY and CDR2 is SMNVEV (reference sequence). Attachment of unique molecular identifiers to individual cDNA molecules was performed in the library. TCRdb recomputed calls from the RACE reads with MiXCR, one row per CDR3 protein. Of over 100,000 distinct CDR3 sequences listed, roughly 9% are singletons. Indicated time point: healthy volunteer bleed at 2 weeks. From whole blood left unfractionated, total RNA was extracted. The receptor comes from a male donor in good health. Some clones in this sample may be carry-over from other donors' samples. The sample comprised whole blood. The rearrangement uses TRBV27 and TRBJ1-6, with D perhaps TRBD1 (5 bases). The CDR3 DNA is TGTGCCAGCACCAAGGCTGGGGACTTAGCTTCACCCCTCCACTTT. The encoded protein is CASTKAGDLASPLHF.